This T cell receptor (beta chain) was captured by sequencing in a study of blood T cell repertoires in COVID-19. Trimming took 3 bases from V and 5 from J; bases not matched to a gene: 8. CDR3 length: 15 residues. The germline gives CDR1 SGDLS, CDR2 YYNGEE. TCRdb's copy holds only in-frame clones and misses some; the assay was immunoSEQ multiplex PCR. The sample records about 81,000 clones, roughly 86% being singletons. Sequenced sample: peripheral blood. The chain uses TRBV9 and TRBJ2-7; 10 bases align to TRBD1. The TCR comes from a human donor in a cohort sampled during active COVID-19. This CDR3 is CASSARTGGNHEQYF. CDR3 sequence (DNA): TGTGCCAGCAGCGCACGGACAGGGGGGAACCACGAGCAGTACTTC. Full variable domain (outside the CDR3, taken from reference TRBV9 and TRBJ2-7): DSGVTQTPKHLITATGQRVTLRCSPRSGDLSVYWYQQSLDQGLQFLIQYYNGEERAKGNILERFSAQQFPDLHSELNLSSLELGDSALYFCASSARTGGNHEQYFGPGTRLTVT.